Shown below are 26 T cell receptor beta chains from a single sample sequenced in a study of blood T cell repertoires in COVID-19 (dated by TCRdb to the early 2020s). The library was generated by the immunoSEQ multiplex PCR assay. TCRdb took this table from immuneACCESS and kept in-frame rearrangements with V and J called. Such tables lack part of the clones; where checked against another copy, unresolved V genes explain under half of the gap, and the rest is unexplained. This sample has about 87,000 clones in its table, and over 70% of those were observed once. 4% to 5.5% of the sample is held by the ten biggest clonotypes. The source material was peripheral blood. The source is a woman in her fifties or sixties with acute or convalescent COVID-19.

The rearrangement links TRBV5-4 to TRBJ1-2; 8 nucleotides align to TRBD1. The CDR3 length is 14 residues. Germline V gene sequence: CDR1 SGHNT, CDR2 YYREEE (reference sequence). V lost 2 bases to trimming and J lost 4 bases; unmatched junction nucleotides: 4. CDR3 nucleotide sequence: TGTGCCAGCAGCTTCCCAGGGGGCACCTATGGCTACACCTTC. Translating it yields CASSFPGGTYGYTF. Looking up the rest from reference TRBV5-4 and TRBJ1-2 gives the full variable domain: ETGVTQSPTHLIKTRGQQVTLRCSSQSGHNTVSWYQQALGQGPQFIFQYYREEENGRGNFPPRFSGLQFPNYSSELNVNALELDDSALYLCASSFPGGTYGYTFGSGTRLTVV.

The chain links TRBV5-1 to TRBJ1-1; maybe TRBD1 (6 bases). This CDR3 comprises 13 residues. Germline V lookup: CDR1 SGHRS, CDR2 YFSETQ. Trimming removed 5 bases from V and 4 bases from J, with 12 bases in between. The CDR3 region is CASRVIGGTEAFF. For the CDR3, the DNA is TGCGCCAGCAGGGTTATAGGGGGCACTGAAGCTTTCTTT.

The chain recombines TRBV5-1 with TRBJ2-5, with D unclear. The CDR3 length is 13 residues. Germline loops: CDR1 SGHRS, CDR2 YFSETQ. V was cut by 2 bases and J by 2 bases, with 7 bases left in between. The CDR3 sequence: CASSFSGQETQYF. CDR3 bases: TGCGCCAGCAGCTTCTCAGGTCAAGAGACCCAGTACTTC.

The chain has TRBV27 and TRBJ2-3; TRBD2 aligns across 12 bases. Germline CDR1 and CDR2: MNHEY and SMNVEV (reference sequence). The CDR3 is 16 amino acids. The V gene end was trimmed by 5 bases and the J gene end by 3 bases; junction bases not matched to a gene: 6. The CDR3 DNA is TGTGCCAGCAGTCTAACTAGCGGGGGGCGGACAGATACGCAGTATTTT. Protein product: CASSLTSGGRTDTQYF.

The J gene is TRBJ2-7, the V gene TRBV10-1; 9 nucleotides line up with TRBD1. The CDR3 runs to 13 residues. Trimming cost V 8 bases and J 4 bases; bases outside gene matches: 6. Germline assignment: CDR1 WNHNN and CDR2 SYGVQD (reference sequence). CDR3 bases: TGCGCCAGCCTGGGACAGGGCGAGTACGAGCAGTACTTC. This translates into CASLGQGEYEQYF.

The rearrangement uses TRBV28 and TRBJ2-7; D not resolved. The CDR3 extends over 17 amino acids. The germline CDR1 and CDR2 sequences are MDHEN and SYDVKM. V lost 3 bases and J lost 0, with 18 bases in between. The chain's CDR3 is CASSFSQSQDYSYEQYF. The CDR3 DNA reads TGTGCCAGCAGTTTTTCGCAGAGTCAGGATTACTCCTACGAGCAGTACTTC.

This sequence joins TRBV30 and TRBJ2-7, with 9 bases aligning to TRBD1. The CDR3 is 15 amino acids. V was pared by 3 bases and J by 4 bases, with 10 bases of the junction left unmatched. Germline V lookup: CDR1 GTSNPN, CDR2 SVGIG (reference sequence). In DNA, the CDR3 is TGTGCCTGGAGGGACAGGGGAGGGGGCAGTTACGAGCAGTACTTC. Translation gives CAWRDRGGGSYEQYF.

This clone was counted once. The chain couples TRBV5-1 to TRBJ2-1, with 7 positions matching TRBD1. After removal of 0 bases from V and 5 bases from J, the junction contained 8 bases not matched to a gene. The V gene's germline CDR1 is SGHRS and CDR2 YFSETQ. The CDR3 runs to 16 residues. CDR3: CASSLDPGTVNNEQFF. The CDR3 DNA reads TGCGCCAGCAGCTTGGACCCCGGGACAGTCAACAATGAGCAGTTCTTC.

This chain joins TRBV27 and TRBJ1-4; 7 positions match TRBD1. V lost 2 bases to trimming and J lost 7 bases; unmatched junction nucleotides: 4. CDR1 and CDR2 from the germline V gene are MNHEY and SMNVEV (reference sequence). CDR3 length: 14 residues. The CDR3, as DNA: TGTGCCAGCAGTTTAAGGGACAGCGGTGAAAAACTGTTTTTT. This translates into CASSLRDSGEKLFF.

The rearrangement uses TRBV28 and TRBJ2-1; possible D gene TRBD2, 6 bases. This CDR3 is built from 15 residues. Between the trimmed V and J ends, which lost 2 bases and 0 bases, there was a span of 8 bases. Per the germline V gene, CDR1 is MDHEN and CDR2 is SYDVKM. The CDR3 sequence: CASSLTGSSYNEQFF. CDR3 DNA: TGTGCCAGCAGTTTAACCGGGAGCTCCTACAATGAGCAGTTCTTC.

This clone is a singleton in its sample. This rearrangement joins TRBV30 to TRBJ2-7; TRBD2 agrees at 7 bases. Germline CDR1 is GTSNPN and CDR2 is SVGIG (reference sequence). The CDR3 is 13 amino acids. Trimming took 2 bases from V and 4 from J; bases not matched to a gene: 5. The CDR3 is CAWSSGVVYEQYF. CDR3 bases: TGTGCCTGGAGTAGCGGGGTAGTTTACGAGCAGTACTTC.

This chain connects TRBV10-3 to TRBJ2-5; 7 bases are a match to TRBD1. The CDR3 spans 13 residues. Germline trimming cut 9 bases from V and 3 bases from J; bases unmatched to any gene: 7. Per germline, CDR1 ENHRY and CDR2 SYGVKD. CDR3: CAIGTAAKETQYF. The CDR3 DNA follows: TGTGCCATAGGGACAGCAGCAAAAGAGACCCAGTACTTC.

This clone was recorded at least ten times. The rearrangement uses TRBV28 and TRBJ2-7; D call uncertain. Germline values: CDR1 MDHEN, CDR2 SYDVKM. The ends were cut back, 4 bases at V and 5 bases at J, with 15 bases in the middle. This CDR3 has 14 amino acids. The CDR3 region is CASSSESLENEQYF. The CDR3 nucleotides read TGTGCCAGCAGTTCTGAGTCCCTTGAAAACGAGCAGTACTTC.

Only one count was recorded for this clone. V gene TRBV28 combines with J gene TRBJ1-1, with TRBD1 identical over 11 bases. Trimming removed 4 bases from V and 4 bases from J; junction bases left unmatched: 5. Germline assignment: CDR1 MDHEN and CDR2 SYDVKM. The CDR3 is 15 residues long. CDR3 amino acids: CASSSPGQGGTEAFF. CDR3 coding DNA: TGTGCCAGCAGTTCCCCGGGACAGGGGGGCACTGAAGCTTTCTTT.

The chain combines TRBV12-3 or TRBV12-4 with TRBJ1-6, with D perhaps TRBD1 (6 bases). The CDR3 is 13 amino acids. The germline V and J ends were trimmed by 4 bases and 10 bases, with 11 bases remaining between them. CDR3 residues: CASSYRVVSPLHF. The CDR3 coding sequence is TGTGCCAGCAGTTACAGGGTTGTCTCACCCCTCCACTTT.

This chain joins TRBV6-4 and TRBJ1-5; no clear D. Trimming left V 2 bases short and J 6 bases short, with 11 bases between. The CDR3 covers 14 residues. Looked up from germline, CDR1 is MRHNA and CDR2 is SNTAGT. The chain's CDR3 is CASSDTPGSQPQHF. The CDR3 region has the DNA TGTGCCAGCAGTGACACTCCCGGTAGTCAGCCCCAGCATTTT.

This clone was counted a few times. The chain carries TRBV15 and TRBJ2-2; D is unclear. The CDR3 consists of 13 residues. CDR1 is LNHNV, CDR2 YYDKDF, per germline (reference sequence). The V and J ends lost 1 base and 10 bases respectively, with 10 bases between them. CDR3 bases: TGTGCCACCAGCAGAGTGTGGGCAGAGGAGCTGTTTTTT. Its translation is CATSRVWAEELFF.

J is TRBJ2-2 and V is TRBV2; 9 nucleotides align to TRBD2. V was pared by 8 bases and J by 5 bases, with 3 bases of the junction left unmatched. Germline-derived CDR1 and CDR2 are SNHLY and FYNNEI. The CDR3 length is 13 residues. The CDR3 sequence: CASRLAETGELFF. CDR3 in DNA: TGTGCCAGCCGACTAGCGGAAACCGGGGAGCTGTTTTTT.

This rearrangement joins TRBV29-1 to TRBJ1-1; D gene uncertain. This CDR3 is 12 amino acids long. V gave up 2 bases and J gave up 6 bases, with 10 bases separating them. CDR1 is SQVTM, CDR2 ANQGSEA, per germline. The CDR3 sequence is CSVETGSPEAFF. For the CDR3, the DNA is TGCAGCGTTGAAACGGGGAGCCCTGAAGCTTTCTTT.

The chain uses TRBV2 and TRBJ1-2, with D possibly matching TRBD1 (6 bases). Germline V CDR1 and CDR2: SNHLY, FYNNEI. The CDR3 has 18 amino acids. V was clipped by 6 bases and J by 0 bases, with 23 bases between them. CDR3 protein: CASSSTLDRLITNYGYTF. DNA of the CDR3: TGTGCCAGCAGCTCAACTTTAGACAGGTTAATTACTAACTATGGCTACACCTTC.

V is TRBV9 and J is TRBJ2-3; perhaps TRBD2 as D (7 bases). This CDR3 comprises 17 residues. From germline, CDR1 is SGDLS and CDR2 YYNGEE. V was cut by 5 bases and J by 1 base, with 20 bases left in between. The CDR3 DNA reads TGTGCCAGCAGTATAGGGGAGGGGGGCGTCGGCACAGATACGCAGTATTTT. Encoded protein: CASSIGEGGVGTDTQYF.

This chain connects TRBV5-1 to TRBJ2-3; possible D gene TRBD2, 6 bases. CDR3 length: 15 amino acids. Trimming shortened V by 4 bases and J by 5 bases, and 17 bases separated the two germline ends. Germline V gene lookup returns CDR1 SGHRS and CDR2 YFSETQ. In DNA form, the CDR3 reads TGCGCCAGCAGCACCGGGGCGGCGCGGGGAGATACGCAGTATTTT. Amino acids: CASSTGAARGDTQYF.

This clone was observed once. The chain is built from TRBV9 and TRBJ2-1; 9 bases line up with TRBD2. The CDR3 contains 15 residues. CDR1 is SGDLS, CDR2 YYNGEE, per germline. V lost 0 bases, J lost 5 bases, and 3 bases stayed unmatched. CDR3 sequence (DNA): TGTGCCAGCAGCGTAGGCTCTAGCGGGGACAATGAGCAGTTCTTC. It is translated as CASSVGSSGDNEQFF.

CDR3: CASSLARDTEAFF. Written as DNA, the CDR3 is TGTGCCAGCAGCTTGGCACGGGACACTGAAGCTTTCTTT. The chain links TRBV5-5 to TRBJ1-1; unclear D gene. V lost 0 bases to trimming and J lost 3 bases, with 6 bases between them. Germline CDR1 and CDR2: SGHKS and YYEKEE (reference sequence). The CDR3 runs to 13 residues.

The chain joins TRBV5-5 to TRBJ2-1, with 10 bases identical to TRBD1. Germline V gives CDR1 SGHKS, CDR2 YYEKEE (reference sequence). V dropped 0 bases and J dropped 15; count of bases not matched to a gene: 9. The CDR3 contains 14 residues. The CDR3 DNA sequence: TGTGCCAGCAGCTTGGGGACAGGGGGGGCGCAATTGTTCTTC. It is translated as CASSLGTGGAQLFF.

This clone was seen more than once but under ten times. The rearrangement joins TRBV5-1 to TRBJ1-3, with 7 nucleotides matching TRBD1. This CDR3 comprises 15 residues. Germline V gene lookup returns CDR1 SGHRS and CDR2 YFSETQ. J lost 3 bases, V lost 3 bases, and 6 bases had no gene match. The CDR3 protein is CASSSRQGGGNTIYF. CDR3 in DNA: TGCGCCAGCAGCTCAAGACAGGGAGGTGGAAACACCATATATTTT.